This entry concerns a single TCR beta chain. The germline V gene has CDR1 SQVTM and CDR2 ANQGSEA. The CDR3 sequence is 13 residues long. Unmatched junction bases numbered 2, after V lost 4 bases and J lost 0 bases. In the original analysis: Amplifying reference gene primers gave estimates of nucleated cell counts. The protocol was immunoSEQ multiplex PCR, while the TCRdb copy is restricted to in-frame clones and leaves out a portion. V and J calls and clone size are given by that table; D and trimming were obtained from the DNA. The top ten hold under 3.5% of the sample, which has 120,000 to 150,000 clones, around 87% seen once. The record originates from a study of blood T cell repertoires in COVID-19. Study context: Sources were T cells, B-cell-depleted T cells, or PBMCs; the material itself was cDNA or gDNA.

This sequence originates from an older woman with active COVID-19. The sample was peripheral blood. The V call is TRBV29-1, the J call TRBJ2-7, with 8 bases lining up with TRBD2. The CDR3 nucleotides are TGCAGCGTTGCGGGGGGGTTCTCCTACGAGCAGTACTTC. Protein: CSVAGGFSYEQYF.